These 30 T cell receptor beta chains were all obtained from the same sample, sequenced in a study of identical twins (dated by TCRdb to the mid-2010s). Libraries were built with 5' RACE. This sample was sequenced with an Illumina HiSeq 2000. TCRdb took the public reads, trimmed them with fastp at Q25, ran MiXCR for clone calling and kept in-frame beta chains. Rows are combined by CDR3 protein, so each entry shows the most common genes and DNA. Within this sample are 240,000 or so distinct CDR3 sequences, with over 9.5% of them counted one time only. The top ten hold roughly 4% of the sample. This sample also appeared in a second study, on yellow fever vaccine responses in identical twins.

Input material: memory (CD45RO+) T cells sorted from blood. Per the publication, the cell subset or site label means: CD45RO+ enriched T cells. Source of these receptors: a woman younger than 30 in good health.

The chain couples TRBV4-3 to TRBJ2-7; 11 positions match TRBD2. CDR1 is LGHNA, CDR2 YSLEER, per germline. V shed 1 base and J 3 bases; nucleotides not matched to a gene: 8. The CDR3 totals 17 residues. CDR3 nucleotide sequence: TGCGCCAGCAGCCAAGTTAAAGGACTAGCGGGCCTCTACGAGCAGTACTTC. Amino acid sequence: CASSQVKGLAGLYEQYF.

This clonotype was counted ten times or more. The chain employs TRBV7-2 and TRBJ1-4; D uncertain. CDR3 size: 13 residues. CDR1 SGHTA and CDR2 FQGNSA come from the germline V gene. Between the trimmed V and J ends, which lost 2 bases and 5 bases, there was a span of 6 bases. CDR3 sequence (DNA): TGTGCCAGCAGCTTACCCCAAAATGAAAAACTGTTTTTT. Translated: CASSLPQNEKLFF.

V usage is TRBV29-1 and J usage is TRBJ2-1; weak D call: TRBD2 (5 bases). Trimming cost V 3 bases and J 15 bases, with 18 bases left between them. CDR1 is SQVTM and CDR2 is ANQGSEA in the germline V gene. The length of the CDR3 is 12 residues. CDR3 region: CSVEVHMEEAFF. The CDR3, as DNA: TGCAGCGTTGAGGTTCATATGGAGGAGGCGTTCTTC.

This clonotype has only a few counts. The rearrangement links TRBV24-1 to TRBJ2-1; 13 nucleotides align to TRBD2. This CDR3 spans 15 amino acids. The germline V gene has CDR1 KGHDR and CDR2 SFDVKD. V trimming: 3 bases; J trimming: 5 bases; junction bases outside the gene matches: 0. Written as DNA, the CDR3 is TGTGCCACCAGTGATGGACTAGCGGGAGACAATGAGCAGTTCTTC. Residues: CATSDGLAGDNEQFF.

The rearrangement links TRBV5-6 to TRBJ2-7; TRBD2 might be the D (7 bases). V dropped 3 bases and J dropped 0 bases, with 13 bases sitting between them. This CDR3 comprises 15 residues. CDR1 and CDR2 (germline): SGHDT, YYEEEE. CDR3 residues: CASSSGGPISYEQYF. In nucleotides, the CDR3 is TGTGCCAGCAGCTCCGGGGGGCCGATCTCCTACGAGCAGTACTTC.

This clonotype was seen a few times. V gene TRBV20-1 combines with J gene TRBJ1-4; 7 bases align to TRBD1. Trimming removed 3 bases from V and 4 bases from J; junction bases left unmatched: 2. Germline CDR1 and CDR2: DFQATT and SNEGSKA (reference sequence). This CDR3 is built from 13 residues. CDR3 protein: CSASTGVNEKLFF. CDR3 in DNA: TGCAGTGCTAGTACAGGGGTTAATGAAAAACTGTTTTTT.

This clonotype was recorded many times. The V call is TRBV12-3 or TRBV12-4, the J call TRBJ2-1; 7 bases are shared with TRBD2. V lost 5 bases, J lost 0 bases, and 10 bases stayed unmatched. The CDR3 has 17 amino acids. CDR3 coding DNA: TGTGCCAGCAGTCCCGTCCCCGGGGGGAACTCCTACAATGAGCAGTTCTTC. Protein: CASSPVPGGNSYNEQFF.

V and J are TRBV6-5 and TRBJ1-1; D gene ambiguous. The ends were cut back, 4 bases at V and 11 bases at J, with 11 bases in the middle. Germline V gene data show CDR1 as MNHEY and CDR2 as SVGAGI. The CDR3 loop spans 11 amino acids. The chain's CDR3 is CASSSVDVAFF. The CDR3 nucleotides are TGTGCCAGCAGTTCGGTTGATGTGGCTTTCTTT.

The sample holds many counts of this clonotype. V and J are TRBV5-1 and TRBJ2-5; D is uncertain. V was shortened by 0 bases and J by 1 base, with 7 bases between the two germline ends. The CDR3 runs to 14 residues. From germline, CDR1 is SGHRS and CDR2 YFSETQ. The CDR3 sequence is CASSLESAQETQYF. The CDR3 region has the DNA TGCGCCAGCAGCTTGGAGTCGGCCCAAGAGACCCAGTACTTC. Full variable domain (rest looked up from reference TRBV5-1 and TRBJ2-5): KAGVTQTPRYLIKTRGQQVTLSCSPISGHRSVSWYQQTPGQGLQFLFEYFSETQRNKGNFPGRFSGRQFSNSRSEMNVSTLELGDSALYLCASSLESAQETQYFGPGTRLLVL.

The table lists this clonotype with a few counts. The chain couples TRBV5-1 to TRBJ2-7; 10 bases match TRBD2. The CDR3 is 15 residues long. CDR1 and CDR2 from the germline V gene are SGHRS and YFSETQ. V was pared by 4 bases and J by 2 bases, with 6 bases of the junction left unmatched. CDR3 protein: CASSPGLADPYEQYF. Written as DNA, the CDR3 is TGCGCCAGCAGCCCAGGACTAGCGGACCCCTACGAGCAGTACTTC.

This clonotype was detected ten times or more. This sequence joins TRBV20-1 and TRBJ1-6; D perhaps matches TRBD1 (6 bases). Per the germline V gene, CDR1 is DFQATT and CDR2 is SNEGSKA (reference sequence). V was cut by 5 bases and J by 5 bases, with 16 bases left in between. This CDR3 is 15 amino acids long. The CDR3 region is CSAGAGQKDNSPLHF. CDR3 nucleotides: TGCAGTGCTGGGGCAGGACAGAAAGATAATTCACCCCTCCACTTT.

This clonotype was found many times. V is TRBV5-1 and J is TRBJ2-2, with TRBD2 identical over 8 bases. This CDR3 is 16 amino acids long. Germline trimming cut 4 bases from V and 0 bases from J; bases unmatched to any gene: 5. Germline values: CDR1 SGHRS, CDR2 YFSETQ. DNA of the CDR3: TGCGCCAGCAGCCCAACGGGGGGGTCGAACACCGGGGAGCTGTTTTTT. Translated, it gives CASSPTGGSNTGELFF.

The chain couples TRBV27 to TRBJ1-4; 10 bases agree with TRBD1. This CDR3 has 16 amino acids. Per germline, CDR1 MNHEY and CDR2 SMNVEV (reference sequence). After removal of 2 bases from V and 8 bases from J, the junction contained 8 bases not matched to a gene. The CDR3 reads CASSLLGQGEAEKLFF. The CDR3 nucleotides read TGTGCCAGCAGTTTACTCGGACAGGGGGAAGCGGAAAAACTGTTTTTT.

In this sample, this clonotype turned up a few times. The chain uses TRBV5-1 and TRBJ2-3; possibly TRBD2 for D (5 bases). Germline CDR1 and CDR2: SGHRS and YFSETQ. V was cut by 6 bases and J by 2 bases, with 16 bases left in between. The CDR3 length is 15 residues. The CDR3 nucleotides are TGCGCCAGCATGTTAGCGAACCCCGACACAGATACGCAGTATTTT. It translates to CASMLANPDTDTQYF.

This clonotype has ten or more counts. V and J are TRBV10-3 and TRBJ2-2; 9 bases line up with TRBD2. Trimming took 4 bases from V and 5 from J; bases not matched to a gene: 5. The length of the CDR3 is 15 residues. Per germline, CDR1 ENHRY and CDR2 SYGVKD. The CDR3 DNA sequence: TGTGCCATCAGTGTAGCGGGAGATAATACCGGGGAGCTGTTTTTT. As protein: CAISVAGDNTGELFF.

This sequence joins TRBV7-9 and TRBJ1-2; D gene unclear. The CDR3 contains 12 residues. Trimming shortened V by 3 bases and J by 9 bases, and 11 bases separated the two germline ends. The germline V gene has CDR1 SEHNR and CDR2 FQNEAQ (reference sequence). CDR3 protein: CASSFESARYTF. The CDR3 nucleotides are TGTGCCAGCAGCTTTGAGTCAGCACGCTACACCTTC.

This clonotype showed up just a few times. This chain uses TRBV14 with TRBJ2-7; D is undetermined. V dropped 4 bases and J dropped 4 bases, with 11 bases sitting between them. Looked up from germline, CDR1 is SGHDN and CDR2 is FVKESK. There are 13 residues in the CDR3. CDR3 amino acids: CASSRDLGYEQYF. The CDR3 region has the DNA TGTGCCAGCAGCCGTGACCTCGGGTACGAGCAGTACTTC.

The table lists this clonotype with many counts. The chain has TRBV7-9 and TRBJ2-7, with D unresolved. The V gene lost 5 bases and the J gene lost 4 bases, with 12 bases spanning the gap. Germline V gives CDR1 SEHNR, CDR2 FQNEAQ (reference sequence). This CDR3 comprises 13 residues. CDR3 amino acids: CASSPNGGYEQYF. The CDR3 nucleotides read TGTGCCAGCAGCCCCAATGGTGGGTACGAGCAGTACTTC.

This clonotype was seen more than once but under ten times. The chain recombines TRBV2 with TRBJ1-4; D gene uncertain. Looked up from germline, CDR1 is SNHLY and CDR2 is FYNNEI. This CDR3 is built from 14 residues. Trimming took off 6 bases at V and 0 bases at J, with 8 bases between the two ends. Written as DNA, the CDR3 is TGTGCCAGCAGCCCCCGTGCAACTAATGAAAAACTGTTTTTT. Translating gives CASSPRATNEKLFF.

The V call is TRBV6-5, the J call TRBJ1-3, with D unresolved. The CDR3 is 12 residues long. Between the trimmed V and J ends, which lost 6 bases and 8 bases, there was a span of 11 bases. Germline CDR1 and CDR2: MNHEY and SVGAGI. The CDR3, as DNA: TGTGCCAGCAGCCCAAACCAAGACACCATATATTTT. It is translated as CASSPNQDTIYF.

This clonotype was detected a few times. The CDR3 DNA is TGTGCCAGCAGCTTAAACCCGGGGGCGCAGGGCAATCAGCCCCAGCATTTT. Its translation: CASSLNPGAQGNQPQHF. The chain couples TRBV5-5 to TRBJ1-5; D is possibly TRBD1 (6 bases). The CDR3 has 17 residues. V dropped 2 bases and J dropped 2 bases, with 17 bases sitting between them. CDR1 is SGHKS and CDR2 is YYEKEE in the germline V gene (reference sequence).

This clonotype was found many times. The chain couples TRBV5-4 to TRBJ2-3; 10 bases fit TRBD1. CDR1 is SGHNT, CDR2 YYREEE, per germline (reference sequence). V lost 5 bases to trimming and J lost 3 bases; unmatched junction nucleotides: 6. This CDR3 spans 15 amino acids. The CDR3 DNA follows: TGTGCCAGCAGTTCGGGACAGGGGAGGACAGATACGCAGTATTTT. It is translated as CASSSGQGRTDTQYF.

This clonotype showed up just a few times. In nucleotides, the CDR3 is TGCAGCGTTGGGGGACTCGCCCTAGAGACCCAGTACTTC. Translated: CSVGGLALETQYF. This chain links TRBV29-1 with TRBJ2-5, with D possibly being TRBD2 (6 bases). The length of the CDR3 is 13 residues. V lost 4 bases and J 4 bases, leaving 13 bases between the germline ends. The V gene's germline CDR1 is SQVTM and CDR2 ANQGSEA.

There are a few counts of this clonotype. The chain links TRBV7-9 to TRBJ1-5; D call uncertain. V lost 4 bases to trimming and J lost 3 bases, with 10 bases between them. The V gene's germline CDR1 is SEHNR and CDR2 FQNEAQ (reference sequence). CDR3 length equals 14 residues. As DNA, the CDR3 is TGTGCCAGCAGCTACCAGACCGACAATCAGCCCCAGCATTTT. Its protein is CASSYQTDNQPQHF. The full variable domain, with the rest looked up from reference TRBV7-9 and TRBJ1-5, is DTGVSQNPRHKITKRGQNVTFRCDPISEHNRLYWYRQTLGQGPEFLTYFQNEAQLEKSRLLSDRFSAERPKGSFSTLEIQRTEQGDSAMYLCASSYQTDNQPQHFGDGTRLSIL.

This clonotype was seen a handful of times. The rearrangement uses TRBV20-1 and TRBJ2-5; D is possibly TRBD2 (6 bases). The germline CDR1 and CDR2 sequences are DFQATT and SNEGSKA (reference sequence). The length of the CDR3 is 16 residues. V was pared by 0 bases and J by 4 bases, with 18 bases between. CDR3: CSARDPLTSFGETQYF. CDR3 nucleotide sequence: TGCAGTGCTAGAGATCCCCTGACTAGTTTTGGAGAGACCCAGTACTTC.

In this sample, this clonotype turned up many times. The chain carries TRBV20-1 and TRBJ2-1; 7 nucleotides line up with TRBD2. This CDR3 has 15 amino acids. The germline gives CDR1 DFQATT, CDR2 SNEGSKA (reference sequence). V lost 1 base to trimming and J lost 9 bases; unmatched junction nucleotides: 12. CDR3 DNA sequence: TGCAGTGCTAGAGGTACGGACCGAGCGGGGACTGAGCAGTTCTTC. It codes for CSARGTDRAGTEQFF.

This clonotype has just a few counts. The chain carries TRBV7-9 and TRBJ1-1; D is possibly TRBD1 (5 bases). V was trimmed by 5 bases and J by 9 bases, leaving 13 bases between them. Germline V lookup: CDR1 SEHNR, CDR2 FQNEAQ (reference sequence). The CDR3 runs 12 residues. CDR3 in DNA: TGTGCCAGCAGCCCTCCAGGGAAGCAAGCTTTCTTT. This sequence encodes CASSPPGKQAFF. Variable domain in full (rest from reference TRBV7-9 and TRBJ1-1): DTGVSQNPRHKITKRGQNVTFRCDPISEHNRLYWYRQTLGQGPEFLTYFQNEAQLEKSRLLSDRFSAERPKGSFSTLEIQRTEQGDSAMYLCASSPPGKQAFFGQGTRLTVV.

The rearrangement uses TRBV7-2 and TRBJ2-7; 7 bases line up with TRBD1. V gave up 1 base and J gave up 2 bases; unmatched junction bases: 5. Germline V gene lookup returns CDR1 SGHTA and CDR2 FQGNSA. The CDR3 length is 15 residues. The CDR3, as DNA: TGTGCCAGCAGCTTAGTAGGGACAGAAGCCTACGAGCAGTACTTC. It encodes CASSLVGTEAYEQYF.

This sequence joins TRBV4-3 and TRBJ2-1; 13 bases fit TRBD2. The CDR3 has 19 amino acids. The V gene's germline CDR1 is LGHNA and CDR2 YSLEER. V lost 1 base and J lost 4; bases outside the gene matches: 10. The CDR3 protein is CASSQGSGTSGIGYNEQFF. The CDR3 DNA reads as TGCGCCAGCAGCCAAGGATCCGGGACTAGCGGGATCGGGTACAATGAGCAGTTCTTC.

This clonotype was counted only a few times. The rearrangement uses TRBV3-1 and TRBJ1-6; D is undetermined. The germline V and J ends were trimmed by 2 bases and 6 bases, with 5 bases remaining between them. The germline gives CDR1 LGHDT, CDR2 YNNKEL (reference sequence). This CDR3 has 13 amino acids. CDR3 bases: TGTGCCAGCAGCCAAAGTGTTAATTCACCCCTCCACTTT. Residues: CASSQSVNSPLHF.